This T cell receptor beta chain was recovered during a study of blood T cell repertoires in COVID-19. Study-level information: COVID-19 samples, acute and convalescent, were from the United States, Italy and Spain. T cells, B-cell-depleted T cells, or PBMCs provided the cDNA or gDNA that served as material.

As processed by the authors: By means of reference gene primer amplification, nucleated cell counts were estimated. The data were produced by immunoSEQ multiplex PCR, yet TCRdb's version contains in-frame clones alone and is incomplete. V and J calls and clone size come straight from that table; D and trimming were deduced from the DNA. This sample has 90,000 to 110,000 clones, with approximately 78% found just once. The CDR3 loop spans 14 amino acids. V was clipped by 6 bases and J by 3 bases; unmatched bases: 5. Per germline, CDR1 MDHEN and CDR2 SYDVKM. The sequenced sample consisted of peripheral blood. The origin of this receptor is a woman older than 75 with acute or convalescent COVID-19. The chain has TRBV28 and TRBJ2-3, with 8 bases fitting TRBD1. The CDR3 protein is CASSPDRVTDTQYF. Written as DNA, the CDR3 is TGTGCCAGCAGCCCGGACAGGGTAACAGATACGCAGTATTTT. Supplemented by reference TRBV28 and TRBJ2-3, the full variable domain reads DVKVTQSSRYLVKRTGEKVFLECVQDMDHENMFWYRQDPGLGLRLIYFSYDVKMKEKGDIPEGYSVSREKKERFSLILESASTNQTSMYLCASSPDRVTDTQYFGPGTRLTVL.